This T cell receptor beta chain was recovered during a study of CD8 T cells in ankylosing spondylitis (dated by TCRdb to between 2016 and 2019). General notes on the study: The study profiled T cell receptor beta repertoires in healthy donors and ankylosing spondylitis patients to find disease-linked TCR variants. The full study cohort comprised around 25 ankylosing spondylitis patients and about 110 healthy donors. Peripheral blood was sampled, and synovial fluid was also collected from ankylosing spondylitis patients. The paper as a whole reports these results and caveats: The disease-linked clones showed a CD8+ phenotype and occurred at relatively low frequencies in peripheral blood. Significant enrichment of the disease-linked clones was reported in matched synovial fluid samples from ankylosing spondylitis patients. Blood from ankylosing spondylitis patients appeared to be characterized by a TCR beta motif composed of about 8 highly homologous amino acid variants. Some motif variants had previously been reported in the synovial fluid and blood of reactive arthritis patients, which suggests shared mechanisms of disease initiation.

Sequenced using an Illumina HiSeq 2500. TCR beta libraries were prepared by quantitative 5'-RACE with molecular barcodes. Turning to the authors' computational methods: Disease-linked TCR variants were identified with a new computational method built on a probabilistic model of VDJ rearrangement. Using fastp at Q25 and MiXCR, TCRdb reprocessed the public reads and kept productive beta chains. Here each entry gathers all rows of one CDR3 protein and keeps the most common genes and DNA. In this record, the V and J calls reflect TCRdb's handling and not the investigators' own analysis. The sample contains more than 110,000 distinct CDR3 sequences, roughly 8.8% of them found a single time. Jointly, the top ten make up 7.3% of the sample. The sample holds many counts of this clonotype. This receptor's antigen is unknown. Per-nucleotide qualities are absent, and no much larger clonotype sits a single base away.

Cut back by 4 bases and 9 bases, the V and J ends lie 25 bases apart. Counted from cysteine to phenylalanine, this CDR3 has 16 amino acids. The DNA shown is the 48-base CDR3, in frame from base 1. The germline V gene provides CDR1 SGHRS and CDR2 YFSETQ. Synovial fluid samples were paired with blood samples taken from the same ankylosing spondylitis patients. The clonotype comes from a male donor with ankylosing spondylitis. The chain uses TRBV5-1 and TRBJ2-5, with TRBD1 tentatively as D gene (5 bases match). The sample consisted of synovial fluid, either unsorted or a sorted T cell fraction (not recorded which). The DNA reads TGCGCCAGCAGCCTTATACCTTCGACAGCATCAAGTGCCCAGTACTTC. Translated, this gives CASSLIPSTASSAQYF.